The next 16 T cell receptor beta chains were all read from a single sample in a study of OX40 agonist ivuxolimab in advanced cancers. Generated by immunoSEQ multiplex PCR, the TCRdb table keeps only in-frame clones and is missing some. Among 9,500 to 15,000 clones listed, over 80% were seen once. The source material was CD4+ or CD8+ T cells sorted from blood, sampled in a trial of the OX40 agonist ivuxolimab. The receptor set was obtained from an adult with an advanced solid tumor such as melanoma, head and neck, liver or kidney cancer.

V usage is TRBV7-9 and J usage is TRBJ2-5, with a possible D match to TRBD2 (6 bases). Germline V CDR1 and CDR2: SEHNR, FQNEAQ (reference sequence). V was cut by 1 base and J by 4 bases, with 13 bases left in between. This CDR3 is 15 amino acids long. Here the CDR3 reads CASSLGDFGGETQYF. The CDR3 DNA sequence: TGTGCCAGCAGCTTAGGGGACTTTGGTGGAGAGACCCAGTACTTC.

The chain couples TRBV5-5 to TRBJ1-1, with a possible D match to TRBD1 (6 bases). CDR1 is SGHKS, CDR2 YYEKEE, per germline (reference sequence). The CDR3 totals 18 residues. Trimming cost V 3 bases and J 1 base, with 22 bases left between them. The CDR3 DNA sequence: TGTGCCAGCAGCTCGTTCGAATATGGGGACATTAGGAACACTGAAGCTTTCTTT. Its protein product is CASSSFEYGDIRNTEAFF.

The chain recombines TRBV7-9 with TRBJ2-4; a weak D match, TRBD1 (6 bases). This CDR3 has 15 amino acids. Germline CDR1 SEHNR, CDR2 FQNEAQ (reference sequence). V was trimmed by 4 bases and J by 5 bases, leaving 15 bases between them. The CDR3 nucleotides are TGTGCCAGCAGCTCAGGCCCCCGGACAGAAAACATTCAGTACTTC. Translation: CASSSGPRTENIQYF.

The rearrangement links TRBV11-2 to TRBJ2-7, with D hard to call. Germline V gene lookup returns CDR1 SGHAT and CDR2 FQNNGV. V dropped 1 base and J dropped 2 bases, with 9 bases sitting between them. There are 14 residues in the CDR3. The DNA for the CDR3 is TGTGCCAGCAGCTTAGTTGGCAGCACCTACGAGCAGTACTTC. This codes for CASSLVGSTYEQYF.

The V call is TRBV27, the J call TRBJ2-7; 14 bases line up with TRBD2. CDR1 and CDR2 (germline): MNHEY, SMNVEV (reference sequence). Trimming at V came to 3 bases and at J to 0 bases, leaving 1 base not matched to a gene. The CDR3 is 16 residues long. CDR3 region: CASSLGLAGASYEQYF. The CDR3 nucleotides read TGTGCCAGCAGTTTGGGACTAGCGGGGGCCTCCTACGAGCAGTACTTC.

This chain connects TRBV9 to TRBJ2-1; TRBD2 agrees at 13 bases. This CDR3 comprises 18 residues. The ends lost 3 bases at V and 2 bases at J; junction bases unmatched: 8. Germline CDR1 and CDR2: SGDLS and YYNGEE. In nucleotides, the CDR3 is TGTGCCAGCAGCGAGAACCCGGGACTAGCGGGACCCTACAATGAGCAGTTCTTC. The encoded protein is CASSENPGLAGPYNEQFF.

The chain carries TRBV13 and TRBJ2-5, with D uncertain. This CDR3 comprises 12 residues. The germline V gene has CDR1 PRHDT and CDR2 FYEKMQ (reference sequence). V was cut by 4 bases and J by 5 bases, with 8 bases left in between. The CDR3 protein is CASSSTGETQYF. The DNA of the CDR3 is TGTGCCAGCAGCTCGACCGGGGAGACCCAGTACTTC. Together with reference TRBV13 and TRBJ2-5, the CDR3 gives the full variable domain: AAGVIQSPRHLIKEKRETATLKCYPIPRHDTVYWYQQGPGQDPQFLISFYEKMQSDKGSIPDRFSAQQFSDYHSELNMSSLELGDSALYFCASSSTGETQYFGPGTRLLVL.

V gene TRBV18 combines with J gene TRBJ1-1, with 9 bases matching TRBD1. Germline V gene data show CDR1 as KGHSH and CDR2 as LQKENI. J gave up 8 bases and V 2 bases, and 3 bases lay outside the gene matches. CDR3 size: 13 residues. CDR3 sequence (DNA): TGTGCCAGCTCACCAACCGACAGGGGGGAAGCTTTCTTT. As protein: CASSPTDRGEAFF.

This chain links TRBV27 with TRBJ2-1; 10 bases fit TRBD2. CDR3 size: 18 residues. The junction had 21 bases not matched to a gene; V was cut back by 6 bases and J by 10 bases. Germline V lookup: CDR1 MNHEY, CDR2 SMNVEV (reference sequence). The CDR3 DNA reads TGTGCCAGCAGGCCCCGTGTAGCCCCCCAGCGGGAGGGCCGCGAGCAGTTCTTC. It specifies CASRPRVAPQREGREQFF.

V usage is TRBV6-1 and J usage is TRBJ1-1; D unclear. Germline CDR1 reads MNHNS; CDR2 reads SASEGT. V lost 9 bases and J lost 3, with 11 bases in between. The CDR3 is 12 amino acids. The CDR3 protein is CASVIEDTEAFF. For the CDR3, the DNA is TGTGCCAGTGTGATCGAGGACACTGAAGCTTTCTTT.

The V call is TRBV9, the J call TRBJ2-7; tentative D call: TRBD2 (5 bases). This CDR3 contains 13 residues. V was pared by 5 bases and J by 2 bases, with 11 bases between. Per germline, CDR1 SGDLS and CDR2 YYNGEE. In DNA, the CDR3 is TGTGCCAGCAGTGAGGGCCCGGCCTACGAGCAGTACTTC. Protein sequence: CASSEGPAYEQYF.

The V gene is TRBV9, the J gene TRBJ1-4; tentatively, D is TRBD1 (5 bases). Trimming removed 3 bases from V and 12 bases from J, with 15 bases in between. There are 13 residues in the CDR3. Germline V gene lookup returns CDR1 SGDLS and CDR2 YYNGEE. The CDR3 spells CASSDGVGEELFF. CDR3 bases: TGTGCCAGCAGCGACGGGGTGGGGGAGGAACTGTTTTTT.

V usage is TRBV5-1 and J usage is TRBJ2-5; TRBD2 matches at 11 bases. This CDR3 region has 18 residues. Germline V gene lookup returns CDR1 SGHRS and CDR2 YFSETQ. The V gene end was trimmed by 0 bases and the J gene end by 0 bases; junction bases not matched to a gene: 7. The CDR3: CASSLALAGVLHQETQYF. The CDR3 bases are TGCGCCAGCAGCTTGGCACTAGCGGGAGTTCTACACCAAGAGACCCAGTACTTC.

The chain is built from TRBV27 and TRBJ2-7, with 7 bases lining up with TRBD1. The CDR3 has 15 residues. Germline lookup yields CDR1 MNHEY and CDR2 SMNVEV (reference sequence). The V segment lost 5 bases and the J segment 4 bases; nucleotides outside the gene matches: 11. As DNA, the CDR3 is TGTGCCAGCAGTGCGCGTCAACAGGGGTGGTACGAGCAGTACTTC. The encoded protein is CASSARQQGWYEQYF.

This sequence joins TRBV10-3 and TRBJ2-6; no definite D call. CDR1 ENHRY and CDR2 SYGVKD come from the germline V gene. Deletions cut 2 bases from V and 2 bases from J, with 10 bases between. The CDR3 is made up of 16 amino acids. DNA for the CDR3: TGTGCCATCAGTGAGGGCAGGTATACTGGGGCCAACGTCCTGACTTTC. Translating it yields CAISEGRYTGANVLTF.

The rearrangement joins TRBV25-1 to TRBJ2-7, with D hard to call. Germline V gene sequence: CDR1 MGHDK, CDR2 SYGVNS. The CDR3 runs 14 residues. Trimming took 0 bases from V and 0 from J, leaving 6 bases between them. CDR3 sequence (DNA): TGTGCCAGCAGTGAATACGGCATCTCCTACGAGCAGTACTTC. Translation: CASSEYGISYEQYF.